Below, 3 T cell receptor beta chains from the same sample are listed, as sequenced in a study of prognosis after radiotherapy for stage I lung cancer. The study amplified the TCR beta CDR3 region from genomic DNA. This amplification was carried out by two rounds of multiplex PCR. Primers were specific to each TRBV and TRBJ gene in first-round PCR. MiXCR, run by TCRdb on the multiplex PCR reads, gives a single entry per CDR3 protein. The sample lists more than 30,000 distinct CDR3 sequences; around 43% were seen once. Sequenced here: PBMCs, sampled before or after stereotactic body radiation therapy (not recorded which). The receptors derive from a donor aged 50 or older with non-small cell lung cancer.

This clonotype appeared a single time. V usage is TRBV20-1 and J usage is TRBJ1-2, with D possibly TRBD1 on 6 matching bases. CDR1 and CDR2 (germline): DFQATT, SNEGSKA (reference sequence). The CDR3 contains 19 residues. The V gene lost 4 bases and the J gene lost 6 bases, with 33 bases spanning the gap. The CDR3 reads CSATGMGLARHRVTNGYTF. CDR3 bases: TGCAGTGCTACAGGGATGGGTCTGGCCCGGCACAGGGTTACTAATGGCTACACCTTC.

The rearrangement links TRBV6-2 or TRBV6-3 to TRBJ1-2, with D possibly being TRBD1 (6 bases). In germline, CDR1 is MNHEY, CDR2 SVGEGT. The CDR3 loop spans 14 amino acids. The V end lost 6 bases, the J end lost 7 bases, and 18 bases lay between the germline ends. CDR3 protein: CASRKNRDSGGYTF. The DNA for the CDR3 is TGTGCCAGCAGGAAGAACAGGGACTCGGGTGGCTACACCTTC.

This clonotype has at least ten counts. V and J are TRBV9 and TRBJ2-1; tentative D call: TRBD1 (6 bases). The CDR3 extends over 15 amino acids. V was clipped by 0 bases and J by 3 bases, with 10 bases between them. Germline-derived CDR1 and CDR2 are SGDLS and YYNGEE. CDR3 bases: TGTGCCAGCAGCGTAGCGGCAGGGGACTACAATGAGCAGTTCTTC. Translated, it gives CASSVAAGDYNEQFF.